Only a few counts were recorded for the clone carrying this T cell receptor (beta chain). What it recognizes is unknown. With no exceptions, donors were healthy Caucasians. These data belong to a study of identical twins. Findings and caveats of the study: Memory repertoires showed no such pattern, whereas abundant cord blood beta clonotypes carried fewer insertions.

A single record per CDR3 protein comes from TCRdb applying MiXCR to the 5' RACE reads. The sample carries some 440,000 distinct CDR3 sequences, 24% recorded once. The sample also formed part of further work on T cells expressing NK-cell markers. That source adds: In a handful of donors, dominant clonotypes made up about 28.3-65% of CD3+CD56-NKG2C+ cells. It was still unclear whether expanded NKG2C+ T cell clones were HCMV specific.

Source material: CD4+ T cells sorted from blood. The sequence was collected from a woman under 30 in good health.

The CDR3 region has the DNA TGTGCCAGTTACGCCGGGACTAGCGGAGATACGCAGTATTTT. This codes for CASYAGTSGDTQYF. The chain carries TRBV12-3 or TRBV12-4 and TRBJ2-3; TRBD2 aligns across 11 bases. The CDR3 sequence is 14 residues long. V lost 9 bases and J lost 5; bases outside the gene matches: 7.